This TCR beta chain was captured in a study of shared clonotypes between healthy human individuals. V lost 5 bases, J lost 2 bases, and 5 bases stayed unmatched. The CDR3 runs to 15 residues. CDR1 is WNHNN and CDR2 is SYGVQD in the germline V gene (reference sequence). Using immunoSEQ multiplex PCR, the repertoire was profiled, and TCRdb retains in-frame clones only, with some absent. The table shows millions of clones, with 85% to 95% occurring only once. This chain joins TRBV10-1 and TRBJ2-1; 8 nucleotides line up with TRBD2. The TCR comes from a man aged 18 to 29 in good health. Some clones in this sample may be carry-over from other donors' samples. Sequenced input: naive CD4+ T cells from PBMCs. Noted subset: CD45RA+ positively selected. The CDR3 spells CASSTSGSPYNEQFF. DNA of the CDR3: TGCGCCAGCAGTACCAGCGGGAGCCCCTACAATGAGCAGTTCTTC.